Listed below are T cell receptor beta chains from one sample, sequenced in a study of blood T cell repertoires in COVID-19. Profiled with immunoSEQ multiplex PCR; TCRdb holds only in-frame clones, not every one. The data contain some 96,000 clones, around 90% of them singletons. The sample taken for sequencing was peripheral blood. The origin of the receptors is a human donor in a cohort sampled during active COVID-19. Both conserved end residues are trimmed from each CDR3. The order of the fields is CDR3 protein, V gene, J gene, clone size. Clone size is shown for a subset of rows, as once, few, many or a class of expanded clone.

ASSFGGRGEQY,TRBV7-8,TRBJ2-7,NA
ASGGGAYEQY,TRBV10-2,TRBJ2-7,NA
ASSEGTAYEQY,TRBV2,TRBJ2-7,few
ASSYGTGGGTGELF,TRBV6-2/TRBV6-3,TRBJ2-2,NA
ASSVAGHTLGNTEAF,TRBV9,TRBJ1-1,once
ASLFVGARRGTEAF,TRBV28,TRBJ1-1,NA
ASSDRTGSDQPQH,TRBV28,TRBJ1-5,once
ASSLPNSPYEQY,TRBV5-1,TRBJ2-7,NA
ASSRYQETQY,TRBV5-5,TRBJ2-5,NA
ASSWNRGQGRTEAF,TRBV11-2,TRBJ1-1,NA
ASSVERRGPGELF,TRBV9,TRBJ2-2,NA
ASTFRGGLGETQY,TRBV3-1/TRBV3-2,TRBJ2-5,NA
ASSAMATNEKLF,TRBV9,TRBJ1-4,NA
ASSLQLPGAGELF,TRBV7-8,TRBJ2-2,NA
ATSRDYAGTGYT,TRBV15,TRBJ1-2,NA
ARQAGHEQY,TRBV9,TRBJ2-7,once
ASSSRVWGYT,TRBV28,TRBJ1-2,once
ASSAHRLNTEAF,TRBV6-4,TRBJ1-1,NA
AISESAGGGTEAF,TRBV10-3,TRBJ1-1,NA
ASSGAKHFGETQY,TRBV5-1,TRBJ2-5,NA
AISESGDRAYEQY,TRBV10-3,TRBJ2-7,NA
ASSLAGSQPQH,TRBV5-1,TRBJ1-5,NA
ASSLKTGGPGDEQF,TRBV9,TRBJ2-1,NA
ASSTRYQQF,TRBV12-3/TRBV12-4,TRBJ2-1,NA
ASSAAQQGLNEKLF,TRBV7-6,TRBJ1-4,NA
ASSPVGGTEAF,TRBV4-1,TRBJ1-1,NA
ASSSPGELREQY,TRBV28,TRBJ2-7,NA
ASSLVPGQGGEQY,TRBV5-1,TRBJ2-7,NA
ASRQGAYNEQF,TRBV3-1/TRBV3-2,TRBJ2-1,NA
ASSLFGVNYGYT,TRBV28,TRBJ1-2,NA
ASSARAGVNEQF,TRBV6-4,TRBJ2-1,NA
ASSESGTGNQPQH,TRBV2,TRBJ1-5,NA
SVRAGDIQY,TRBV29-1,TRBJ2-4,once
ASAQTVNTEAF,TRBV9,TRBJ1-1,NA
ASSPPLHLEPYEQY,TRBV19,TRBJ2-7,NA
ARSGGGGWSQETQY,TRBV6-2/TRBV6-3,TRBJ2-5,NA
ASSPMGLADYEQY,TRBV11-2,TRBJ2-7,NA
ASSYIMDNEQF,TRBV7-8,TRBJ2-1,NA